The rows below give T cell receptor beta chains drawn from one sample of a study of beta chain features in type 1 diabetes. Only in-frame clones appear in the TCRdb table, and some are missing; sequencing was by immunoSEQ multiplex PCR. Of some 150,000 clones listed, roughly 11% are singletons. The material sequenced was central memory CD4+ T cells from blood. The receptors here all came from a young man in good health. Both conserved end residues are part of each CDR3. D genes are given only for firm matches. The size entry is marked missing in some rows and otherwise reads once, few, many or a size class.

TRBJ2-1 few - TRBV21-1 CASSKGRTGNKEYNEQFF TGTGCCAGCAGCAAAGGCCGGACAGGGAATAAGGAGTACAATGAGCAGTTCTTC
TRBJ2-3 few TRBD1 TRBV2 CASSGQGGTSTDTQYF TGTGCCAGCAGTGGACAGGGGGGGACTAGCACAGATACGCAGTATTTT
TRBJ1-1 - - TRBV7-3 CASSTPGRTEAFF TGTGCCAGCAGCACACCGGGGCGGACTGAAGCTTTCTTT
TRBJ1-1 - - TRBV30 CAWSVSSGASTEAFF TGTGCCTGGAGTGTCTCTTCGGGGGCTAGCACTGAAGCTTTCTTT
TRBJ2-7 - TRBD1 TRBV6-1 CASSEAGTGGYEQYF TGTGCCAGCAGTGAAGCTGGGACAGGGGGCTACGAGCAGTACTTC
TRBJ2-5 - - TRBV6-1 CASSEWVGQYF TGTGCCAGCAGTGAATGGGTAGGCCAGTACTTC
TRBJ1-4 few TRBD1 TRBV4-3 CASSRDSNEKLFF TGCGCCAGCAGCCGGGACAGCAATGAAAAACTGTTTTTT
TRBJ2-7 - TRBD1 TRBV7-2 CASSSAPGQGAREQYF TGTGCCAGCAGCTCAGCCCCGGGACAGGGGGCCCGCGAGCAGTACTTC
TRBJ2-7 few - TRBV5-1 CASRFGAPAGKSYEQYF TGCGCCAGCAGGTTCGGGGCTCCCGCTGGGAAATCCTACGAGCAGTACTTC
TRBJ1-5 few - TRBV7-2 CASSRGSNQPQHF TGTGCCAGCAGCCGAGGGAGCAATCAGCCCCAGCATTTT
TRBJ2-3 - TRBD2 TRBV10-3 CAITPGGAKDTQYF TGTGCCATCACCCCCGGGGGGGCGAAAGATACGCAGTATTTT
TRBJ2-2 - TRBD1 TRBV15 CATSRQGANGELFF TGTGCCACCAGCAGGCAGGGGGCTAACGGGGAGCTGTTTTTT
TRBJ2-7 - - TRBV6-5 CASSYPGSGEQYF TGTGCCAGCAGTTACCCGGGGTCGGGCGAGCAGTACTTC
TRBJ2-7 many - TRBV4-2 CASSQDAPRDEQYF TGTGCCAGCAGCCAAGACGCCCCTCGGGACGAGCAGTACTTC
TRBJ2-5 few - TRBV14 CASSPLLRAETQYF TGTGCCAGCAGCCCGCTCCTCAGGGCAGAGACCCAGTACTTC
TRBJ2-1 few - TRBV20-1 CSASRNEQFF TGCAGTGCTAGCCGCAATGAGCAGTTCTTC
TRBJ2-7 - - TRBV7-2 CASSLPRRYEQYF TGTGCCAGCAGCTTACCCCGTAGATACGAGCAGTACTTC
TRBJ2-3 - TRBD2 TRBV7-9 CASSWTRGNTDTQYF TGTGCCAGCAGCTGGACTAGGGGTAACACAGATACGCAGTATTTT
TRBJ2-5 - - TRBV6-1 CASRKAETQYF TGTGCCAGCAGGAAAGCAGAGACCCAGTACTTC
TRBJ1-1 - - TRBV11-1 CASSLALWGDTEAFF TGTGCCAGCAGCTTAGCGTTATGGGGGGATACTGAAGCTTTCTTT
TRBJ2-7 few - TRBV6-6 CASSSLERLGYEQYF TGTGCCAGCAGTTCCCTGGAACGTTTGGGTTACGAGCAGTACTTC
TRBJ2-7 few TRBD1 TRBV4-3 CASSQEGTGSEQYF TGCGCCAGCAGCCAAGAGGGGACAGGGAGCGAGCAGTACTTC
TRBJ1-2 few TRBD1 TRBV2 CASSEARGHGYTF TGTGCCAGCAGTGAAGCCAGGGGGCATGGCTACACCTTC
TRBJ1-3 - - TRBV7-2 CASSLSSGNTIYF TGTGCCAGCAGCTTAAGCTCTGGAAACACCATATATTTT
TRBJ2-2 - TRBD2 TRBV28 CASRVLAGRTGELFF TGTGCCAGCAGAGTACTAGCGGGGCGCACCGGGGAGCTGTTTTTT
TRBJ2-5 few - TRBV19 CASKIGGAQETQYF TGTGCCAGTAAGATCGGGGGCGCACAAGAGACCCAGTACTTC
TRBJ2-2 - - TRBV14 CASSPRVENTGELFF TGTGCCAGCAGCCCCCGAGTCGAGAACACCGGGGAGCTGTTTTTT
TRBJ1-2 - TRBD1 TRBV10-3 CAISEPGQGSDGYTF TGTGCCATCAGTGAACCCGGACAGGGGAGCGATGGCTACACCTTC
TRBJ2-2 - - TRBV28 CASRSSGGRGGELFF TGTGCCAGCAGAAGCTCGGGCGGACGTGGCGGGGAGCTGTTTTTT
TRBJ1-1 - - TRBV29-1 CSVSRQNTEAFF TGCAGCGTCTCAAGGCAGAACACTGAAGCTTTCTTT
TRBJ2-7 - TRBD1 TRBV18 CASSPGQGAYEQYF TGTGCCAGCTCACCGGGACAGGGGGCTTACGAGCAGTACTTC
TRBJ2-5 - - TRBV28 CASNRPVSGKETQYF TGTGCCAGCAACAGGCCCGTTTCGGGGAAGGAGACCCAGTACTTC
TRBJ1-1 - - TRBV5-1 CASSWVLNTEAFF TGCGCCAGCAGCTGGGTCCTAAACACTGAAGCTTTCTTT
TRBJ2-3 - TRBD2 TRBV5-1 CASSPKAGEASDTQYF TGCGCCAGCAGCCCGAAGGCGGGAGAGGCGTCAGATACGCAGTATTTT
TRBJ2-5 few TRBD1 TRBV11-1 CASSRDREETQYF TGTGCCAGCAGCCGAGACAGGGAAGAGACCCAGTACTTC
TRBJ2-2 - - TRBV6-6 CASSYSRELFF TGTGCCAGCAGTTATTCTAGGGAGCTGTTTTTT
TRBJ2-1 - TRBD1 TRBV7-3 CASSLSGTGQRYEQFF TGTGCCAGCAGCCTATCGGGGACAGGTCAAAGGTATGAGCAGTTCTTC
TRBJ2-7 - - TRBV28 CASSSIYEQYF TGTGCCAGCAGTTCAATCTACGAGCAGTACTTC
TRBJ1-2 - - TRBV14 CASSQDPRRVANYGYTF TGTGCCAGCAGCCAAGATCCCAGGAGGGTGGCTAACTATGGCTACACCTTC
TRBJ2-7 few - TRBV9 CASSVAPRPYEQYF TGTGCCAGCAGCGTAGCCCCACGTCCCTACGAGCAGTACTTC
TRBJ2-7 few - TRBV11-2 CASSPRAGLAWHEQYF TGTGCCAGCAGCCCACGGGCGGGGCTAGCGTGGCACGAGCAGTACTTC
TRBJ2-1 few TRBD2 TRBV13 CASSPRVAGGPHNEQFF TGTGCCAGCAGCCCAAGAGTAGCGGGAGGGCCCCACAATGAGCAGTTCTTC
TRBJ2-7 few TRBD1 TRBV7-9 CASSTRQGVSEQYF TGTGCCAGCAGCACCCGACAGGGAGTGAGCGAGCAGTACTTC
TRBJ2-1 - - TRBV5-1 CASSLQGKGWYNEQFF TGCGCCAGCAGCTTGCAGGGGAAAGGTTGGTACAATGAGCAGTTCTTC
TRBJ1-1 many - TRBV7-3 CASSLTRNTEAFF TGTGCCAGCAGCCTGACTAGGAACACTGAAGCTTTCTTT
TRBJ2-5 - TRBD2 TRBV7-3 CASSLGMDPGGETQYF TGTGCCAGCAGCTTAGGAATGGACCCGGGAGGGGAGACCCAGTACTTC
TRBJ1-2 - - TRBV11-2 CASSLGRDGYTF TGTGCCAGCAGCTTAGGACGGGATGGCTACACCTTC
TRBJ2-3 few - TRBV28 CASSLTGSTDTQYF TGTGCCAGCAGTTTAACAGGTAGCACAGATACGCAGTATTTT
TRBJ2-5 - TRBD2 TRBV7-2 CASSSWMGTSGGYF TGTGCCAGCAGCTCCTGGATGGGCACTAGCGGGGGGTACTTC
TRBJ2-5 few TRBD2 TRBV9 CASSVAGGAVETQYF TGTGCCAGCAGCGTAGCGGGGGGAGCGGTCGAGACCCAGTACTTC
TRBJ2-1 few - TRBV21-1 CASSKGAEGLAGINEQFF TGTGCCAGCAGCAAAGGAGCTGAGGGACTAGCGGGGATCAATGAGCAGTTCTTC
TRBJ2-7 few TRBD2 TRBV18 CASSPPGLAGVLEQYF TGTGCCAGCTCACCTCCGGGACTAGCGGGAGTCCTGGAGCAGTACTTC